There are many counts of the clone carrying this T cell receptor (beta chain). Its cognate antigen is unknown. The data belong to a study of Graves' ophthalmopathy and Graves' hyperthyroidism. CDR1 and CDR2 from the germline V gene are SGHTA and FQGTGA. This CDR3 is built from 15 residues. The V end was cut by 5 bases, the J end by 6 bases, with 19 bases between. The authors amplified TCR beta CDR3 regions from RNA transcripts. First-round RT-PCR employed HTBI primers, with a second-round multiplex PCR after it. A single record per CDR3 protein comes from TCRdb applying MiXCR to the multiplex PCR reads. The data hold 350,000 to 450,000 distinct CDR3 sequences, with around 18% observed a single time. Study results and limitations: A model of 13 signatures distinguished ophthalmopathy from stable hyperthyroidism at approximately 90% sensitivity and around 81% specificity.

This receptor was obtained from a woman younger than 35 with Graves' ophthalmopathy. Sequencing was carried out using peripheral blood. The chain couples TRBV7-3 to TRBJ1-1; maybe TRBD1 (5 bases). The CDR3 loop reads CASSPRDLGTPEAFF. The CDR3 bases are TGTGCCAGCAGCCCTCGGGACTTGGGGACCCCTGAAGCTTTCTTT.